These 25 T cell receptor beta chains were sequenced from one sample in a study of neurological immune-mediated disorders. TCRdb called the 5' RACE reads again in MiXCR, with one record for every CDR3 protein. Of tens of thousands of distinct CDR3 sequences listed, around 2.6% are singletons. The specimen sequenced was PBMCs. These receptors originate from a woman aged 30 to 39 with multiple sclerosis.

This clonotype came up many times. The CDR3 sequence: CSARQGAGTDTQYF. CDR3 in DNA: TGCAGTGCTAGACAGGGGGCCGGCACAGATACGCAGTATTTT. V usage is TRBV20-1 and J usage is TRBJ2-3; 8 bases line up with TRBD1. V gave up 2 bases and J gave up 1 base; unmatched junction bases: 2. The V gene's germline CDR1 is DFQATT and CDR2 SNEGSKA (reference sequence). This CDR3 comprises 14 residues.

This clonotype was seen many times. The chain carries TRBV5-1 and TRBJ2-2; D is unresolved. Trimming stripped 5 bases from V and 1 base from J, with 9 bases between. In germline, CDR1 is SGHRS, CDR2 YFSETQ. The CDR3 is made up of 14 amino acids. The CDR3 sequence: CASRVRMNTGELFF. CDR3 DNA sequence: TGCGCCAGCAGGGTGAGAATGAACACCGGGGAGCTGTTTTTT.

There are many counts of this clonotype. V is TRBV27 and J is TRBJ2-5; 8 bases line up with TRBD2. V trimming: 3 bases; J trimming: 5 bases; junction bases outside the gene matches: 8. Looked up from germline, CDR1 is MNHEY and CDR2 is SMNVEV (reference sequence). The CDR3 loop spans 15 amino acids. The CDR3, as DNA: TGTGCCAGCAGTTTGTTGAGCGGGAGTTGGGAGACCCAGTACTTC. Translating it yields CASSLLSGSWETQYF.

The table lists this clonotype with many counts. The chain joins TRBV7-2 to TRBJ2-7; 7 nucleotides align to TRBD2. The ends lost 2 bases at V and 6 bases at J; junction bases unmatched: 10. This CDR3 is built from 15 residues. The germline gives CDR1 SGHTA, CDR2 FQGNSA. CDR3 region: CASSLSAGEGLEQYF. CDR3 nucleotide sequence: TGTGCCAGCAGCTTAAGTGCGGGAGAGGGGCTCGAGCAGTACTTC.

This clonotype showed up many times. This chain connects TRBV7-8 to TRBJ2-2, with a weak D call TRBD2 (5 bases). Trimming left V 1 base short and J 1 base short, with 10 bases between. CDR1 is SGHVS, CDR2 FQNEAQ, per germline. This CDR3 spans 16 amino acids. The CDR3 DNA reads TGTGCCAGCAGCTTAGGCCCACGGGGGAACACCGGGGAGCTGTTTTTT. Amino acids: CASSLGPRGNTGELFF.

This clonotype was counted at least ten times. The chain has TRBV5-1 and TRBJ2-1; 8 bases agree with TRBD2. The CDR3 covers 12 residues. Trimming removed 5 bases from V and 7 bases from J; junction bases left unmatched: 2. Looked up from germline, CDR1 is SGHRS and CDR2 is YFSETQ. The CDR3, as DNA: TGCGCCAGCAGAGCGGGAGAAAATGAGCAGTTCTTC. This encodes CASRAGENEQFF.

This clonotype showed up many times. V usage is TRBV20-1 and J usage is TRBJ1-1, with D uncertain. V was clipped by 5 bases and J by 5 bases, with 9 bases between them. CDR3 length: 11 residues. The germline CDR1 and CDR2 sequences are DFQATT and SNEGSKA (reference sequence). CDR3 nucleotides: TGCAGTGCTGACGGAGGGACTGAAGCTTTCTTT. It yields the protein CSADGGTEAFF.

This clonotype was picked up many times. DNA of the CDR3: TGCGCCAGCAGCCCAACGGCGGGGAACCAAGAGACCCAGTACTTC. This sequence encodes CASSPTAGNQETQYF. The chain employs TRBV5-1 and TRBJ2-5; D is perhaps TRBD2 (6 bases). The V end was cut by 4 bases, the J end by 0 bases, with 13 bases between. Germline CDR1 is SGHRS and CDR2 is YFSETQ. The CDR3 length is 15 residues.

This clonotype was seen many times. This chain connects TRBV5-1 to TRBJ1-2; perhaps TRBD1 as D (5 bases). CDR3 length equals 15 residues. Trimming left V 4 bases short and J 5 bases short, with 18 bases between. The V gene's germline CDR1 is SGHRS and CDR2 YFSETQ. This chain's CDR3 is CASSAAAGVSYGYTF. The CDR3 DNA sequence: TGCGCCAGCAGCGCCGCCGCGGGGGTCTCATATGGCTACACCTTC.

This clonotype was seen repeatedly, ten times or more. The gene calls are TRBV18 and TRBJ2-7; TRBD2 is a possible D gene (5 bases). Germline lookup yields CDR1 KGHSH and CDR2 LQKENI. V lost 5 bases to trimming and J lost 6 bases, with 14 bases between them. This CDR3 region has 13 residues. Here the CDR3 reads CASSGGRGGEQYF. The CDR3 nucleotides are TGTGCCAGCTCAGGTGGCAGAGGAGGCGAGCAGTACTTC.

In its sample, this clonotype was seen a few times. The gene calls are TRBV20-1 and TRBJ1-5; maybe TRBD1 (5 bases). Between the trimmed V and J ends, which lost 7 bases and 5 bases, there was a span of 15 bases. CDR3 length: 13 amino acids. Germline V gene data show CDR1 as DFQATT and CDR2 as SNEGSKA (reference sequence). As DNA, the CDR3 is TGCAGTGATAGGGGAAAGGGAGATCAGCCCCAGCATTTT. Translation gives CSDRGKGDQPQHF.

At least ten counts were recorded for this clonotype. V is TRBV10-3 and J is TRBJ2-2; no reliable D call. CDR3 size: 14 residues. V was trimmed by 3 bases and J by 5 bases, leaving 10 bases between them. The germline gives CDR1 ENHRY, CDR2 SYGVKD. The chain's CDR3 is CAISDQVLTGELFF. CDR3 DNA sequence: TGTGCCATCAGTGATCAAGTCCTGACCGGGGAGCTGTTTTTT.

This clonotype was detected many times. This chain links TRBV5-1 with TRBJ2-3, with D perhaps matching TRBD2 (6 bases). The CDR3 consists of 18 residues. V was trimmed by 2 bases and J by 0 bases, leaving 19 bases between them. Germline assignment: CDR1 SGHRS and CDR2 YFSETQ. For the CDR3, the DNA is TGCGCCAGCAGCTTTTATGCGGGGAGTACGACCAGCACAGATACGCAGTATTTT. It encodes CASSFYAGSTTSTDTQYF.

This clonotype was detected ten times or more. The chain carries TRBV12-3 or TRBV12-4 and TRBJ2-7; the D gene is possibly TRBD1 (6 bases). This CDR3 spans 13 amino acids. V was cut by 6 bases and J by 5 bases, with 14 bases left in between. The CDR3 DNA reads as TGTGCCAGCAGGAAGGACAGCTCTCACGAGCAGTACTTC. This gives the protein CASRKDSSHEQYF.

This clonotype was counted at least ten times. The rearrangement uses TRBV2 and TRBJ2-3, with 8 bases that match TRBD1. The CDR3 sequence is 15 residues long. Per the germline V gene, CDR1 is SNHLY and CDR2 is FYNNEI. V shed 1 base, J shed 4 bases, and the junction held 4 bases outside the gene matches. Here the CDR3 DNA reads TGTGCCAGCAGTGAAGAACAGGGGGTTTCAGATACGCAGTATTTT. Residues: CASSEEQGVSDTQYF.

This clonotype was seen ten or more times. The chain carries TRBV27 and TRBJ2-3; D is unresolved. V lost 6 bases and J 0 bases, leaving 13 bases between the germline ends. The germline gives CDR1 MNHEY, CDR2 SMNVEV (reference sequence). This CDR3 region has 15 residues. The CDR3 is CASSPKIPSTDTQYF. CDR3 in DNA: TGTGCCAGCAGCCCAAAAATCCCTAGCACAGATACGCAGTATTTT.

This clonotype was observed a handful of times. The chain has TRBV25-1 and TRBJ1-5, with D tentatively TRBD1 (5 bases). The CDR3 has 15 amino acids. In germline, CDR1 is MGHDK, CDR2 SYGVNS. V shed 7 bases and J shed 0 bases, with 13 bases lying between them. CDR3 in amino acids: CASTMTENSNQPQHF. In nucleotides, the CDR3 is TGTGCCAGCACCATGACAGAAAATAGCAATCAGCCCCAGCATTTT.

The sample holds many counts of this clonotype. The chain carries TRBV7-2 and TRBJ1-5, with TRBD1 identical over 10 bases. CDR1 SGHTA and CDR2 FQGNSA come from the germline V gene. J lost 4 bases, V lost 4 bases, and 7 bases had no gene match. The CDR3 totals 16 residues. CDR3 bases: TGTGCCAGCAGCTACCACCAGGGACAGGGGAATCAGCCCCAGCATTTT. Protein sequence: CASSYHQGQGNQPQHF.

V usage is TRBV18 and J usage is TRBJ1-4, with a possible D match to TRBD1 (5 bases). Germline V CDR1 and CDR2: KGHSH, LQKENI. Trimming removed 4 bases at V and 1 base at J, with 13 bases between. The CDR3 totals 16 residues. The chain's CDR3 is CASSRGEVETNEKLFF. The CDR3 DNA follows: TGTGCCAGCTCACGAGGGGAAGTAGAAACTAATGAAAAACTGTTTTTT.

This clonotype showed up many times. This sequence joins TRBV20-1 and TRBJ2-2; D is uncertain. Germline CDR1 is DFQATT and CDR2 is SNEGSKA (reference sequence). The V and J ends lost 3 bases and 7 bases respectively, with 9 bases between them. This CDR3 has 12 residues. Written as DNA, the CDR3 is TGCAGTGCTAGTCGAGCCGGCGGGGAGCTGTTTTTT. It yields the protein CSASRAGGELFF.

This chain joins TRBV18 and TRBJ2-2, with TRBD2 matching over 9 bases. In germline, CDR1 is KGHSH, CDR2 LQKENI. J was trimmed by 6 bases and V by 3 bases; bases with no gene match: 8. This CDR3 spans 16 amino acids. The CDR3 protein is CASSPRLAGTSGELFF. CDR3 nucleotides: TGTGCCAGCTCACCCAGGCTAGCGGGAACGTCCGGGGAGCTGTTTTTT.

This clonotype was recorded at least ten times. The V and J genes are TRBV4-3 and TRBJ2-2; a weak D match, TRBD2 (6 bases). Per the germline V gene, CDR1 is LGHNA and CDR2 is YSLEER. The CDR3 extends over 16 amino acids. The V end was cut by 2 bases, the J end by 1 base, with 11 bases between. The chain's CDR3 is CASSQSGGGNTGELFF. CDR3 coding DNA: TGCGCCAGCAGCCAATCCGGGGGAGGGAACACCGGGGAGCTGTTTTTT.

This clonotype was counted many times. The rearrangement links TRBV29-1 to TRBJ2-5; 8 positions match TRBD2. V gave up 6 bases and J gave up 3 bases; unmatched junction bases: 6. CDR1 and CDR2 from the germline V gene are SQVTM and ANQGSEA. The CDR3 has 13 amino acids. The CDR3 spells CSVPTSVEETQYF. The CDR3 DNA follows: TGCAGCGTCCCGACTAGCGTTGAAGAGACCCAGTACTTC.

This clonotype was recorded at least ten times. The chain uses TRBV7-9 and TRBJ1-1; D not certain. CDR1 and CDR2 from the germline V gene are SEHNR and FQNEAQ (reference sequence). The CDR3 is 13 amino acids. V lost 5 bases and J lost 3, with 10 bases in between. CDR3 nucleotides: TGTGCCAGCAGCCAGCTTGGAGACACTGAAGCTTTCTTT. As protein: CASSQLGDTEAFF.

This clonotype has a count of ten or more. The J gene is TRBJ1-5, the V gene TRBV20-1; D is uncertain. The CDR3 has 12 residues. Germline CDR1 is DFQATT and CDR2 is SNEGSKA (reference sequence). Trimming removed 7 bases at V and 5 bases at J, with 12 bases between. The CDR3 region is CSGKRGHQPQHF. The CDR3 DNA follows: TGCAGTGGCAAGCGTGGGCATCAGCCCCAGCATTTT.